Following are 2 T cell receptor beta chains from one sample sequenced in a study of T cells in Graves' hyperthyroidism and ophthalmopathy. The source material, RNA transcripts, was used to amplify TCR beta CDR3 regions. Carried out on the TCR CDR3, a first-round RT-PCR used the HTBI primer set. TCRdb analysed the multiplex PCR reads with MiXCR anew, one entry per CDR3 protein. The sample records just over 550,000 distinct CDR3 sequences, 35% to 55% being singletons. Sequenced material: peripheral blood or thyroid tissue (not recorded which). These TCRs come from a woman aged 18-35 years with Graves' hyperthyroidism.

V gene TRBV25-1 combines with J gene TRBJ1-6, with D possibly TRBD1 on 5 matching bases. This CDR3 comprises 13 residues. Germline CDR1 and CDR2: MGHDK and SYGVNS. The CDR3 DNA is TGTGCGTCGCTGGGGCTGTGGAATTCACCCCTCCACTTT. It yields the protein CASLGLWNSPLHF.

This clonotype has just a few counts. The chain couples TRBV2 to TRBJ2-7; 7 bases fit TRBD2. Germline loops: CDR1 SNHLY, CDR2 FYNNEI. V gave up 6 bases and J gave up 7 bases; unmatched junction bases: 12. The CDR3 spans 14 residues. The CDR3 DNA reads as TGTGCCAGCAGCTCCGGGGGGACGGCAGTGGAGCAGTACTTC. Its translation is CASSSGGTAVEQYF.